A selection of T cell receptor beta chains follows, all from one sample in a study of T cells in Graves' hyperthyroidism and ophthalmopathy. TCRdb analysed the multiplex PCR reads with MiXCR anew, one entry per CDR3 protein. Of around 440,000 distinct CDR3 sequences detected, approximately 14% appear once; the ten largest clones hold 7.5% to 9%. Sequenced material: blood. These receptors were taken from a woman aged 18-29 years with Graves' hyperthyroidism. The CDR3 runs from the conserved cysteine through the conserved F or W. D genes are given only for firm matches. Some rows have no size entry. The others give once, few or many, or a class for an expanded clone.

- | TRBJ2-2 | few | TRBV7-6 | TGTGCCAGCAGCCCCCGCGGCATTAGGGGCGGGGAGCTGTTTTTT | CASSPRGIRGGELFF
- | TRBJ1-4 | - | TRBV11-2 | TGTGCCAGCAGCCGCTGGACAGCGGGTGAAAAACTGTTTTTT | CASSRWTAGEKLFF
- | TRBJ2-1 | many | TRBV7-9 | TGTGCCAGCAGCCCCCTTGAGGGGCTGAGCTCCTACAATGAGCAGTTCTTC | CASSPLEGLSSYNEQFF
- | TRBJ1-1 | - | TRBV7-3 | TGTGCCAGCAGCTCCTCCCTTACGAACACTGAAGCTTTCTTT | CASSSSLTNTEAFF
TRBD2 | TRBJ2-1 | few | TRBV5-1 | TGCGCCAGCAGCTTGCAGATCTCAGCGGGAGGGAGAGATGAGCAGTTCTTC | CASSLQISAGGRDEQFF
TRBD1 | TRBJ2-5 | many | TRBV10-3 | TGTGCCATCAGTCCCGGACAGGGGGAGACCCAGTACTTC | CAISPGQGETQYF
- | TRBJ1-2 | many | TRBV6-1 | TGTGCCACCGGGGGGACACCAGAGATAGGTGGCTACACCTTC | CATGGTPEIGGYTF
TRBD1 | TRBJ1-2 | - | TRBV20-1 | TGCAGTGCTAGAGGGCTAGGGGGCCCTAACTATGGCTACACCTTC | CSARGLGGPNYGYTF
TRBD1 | TRBJ1-2 | many | TRBV7-2 | TGTGCCAGCAGCTACTCCGGGACAGCTGGCTACACCTTC | CASSYSGTAGYTF
- | TRBJ1-5 | - | TRBV19 | TGTGCCAGTGGGATGAGGAATCAGCCCCAGCATTTT | CASGMRNQPQHF
- | TRBJ1-1 | - | TRBV5-1 | TGCGCCAGCAGACTGACACCCTTCAACACTGAAGCTTTCTTT | CASRLTPFNTEAFF
- | TRBJ1-6 | few | TRBV6-5 | TGTGCCAGCAGTTACGACAGTAATTCACCCCTCCACTTT | CASSYDSNSPLHF
- | TRBJ1-5 | many | TRBV7-8 | TGTGCCAGCAGCTTAGGAACCAGCTATCAGCCCCAGCATTTT | CASSLGTSYQPQHF
TRBD1 | TRBJ1-5 | - | TRBV11-1 | TGTGCCAGCAGCGTAGAGGCAGGGGGGGATCAGCCCCAGCATTTT | CASSVEAGGDQPQHF
- | TRBJ2-1 | few | TRBV27 | TGTGCCAGCAGTTTATTTGGAGTTGGGATGAATGAGCAGTTCTTC | CASSLFGVGMNEQFF
- | TRBJ2-4 | many | TRBV27 | TGTGCCAGCTCCCCCATGGGGAACATTCAGTACTTC | CASSPMGNIQYF
- | TRBJ1-5 | few | TRBV19 | TGTGCCAGTAGTATAGTTCCCAGCCTTAATCAGCCCCAGCATTTT | CASSIVPSLNQPQHF
- | TRBJ2-3 | - | TRBV20-1 | TGCAGTGCTAGAGACCCCCAAACAGATACGCAGTATTTT | CSARDPQTDTQYF
TRBD1 | TRBJ1-4 | many | TRBV20-1 | TGCAGTGCAAACTTACAGGGGGCGGCAACTAATGAAAAACTGTTTTTT | CSANLQGAATNEKLFF
TRBD2 | TRBJ2-7 | - | TRBV3-1 | TGTGCCAGTGGCCAAGCTAGCGGGAGGACCAACGAGCAGTACTTC | CASGQASGRTNEQYF
TRBD2 | TRBJ2-5 | many | TRBV3-1 | TGTGCCAGCAGCCAAGGCTTCTTCACGGGGGGGCGGGAGACCCAGTACTTC | CASSQGFFTGGRETQYF
TRBD1 | TRBJ2-7 | many | TRBV11-3 | TGTGCCAGCAGCTTGCCGGGACAGGGGTGGCACGAGCAGTACTTC | CASSLPGQGWHEQYF
- | TRBJ2-1 | many | TRBV5-1 | TGCGCCAGCAGCAAGGACTGGAATGAGCAGTTCTTC | CASSKDWNEQFF
TRBD1 | TRBJ2-3 | few | TRBV5-1 | TGCGCCAGCAGCCTACCGACAGGGGTGACAGATACGCAGTATTTT | CASSLPTGVTDTQYF
TRBD1 | TRBJ2-7 | - | TRBV7-7 | TGTGCTAGCAGTCGCGCACAGGGGCTCTACGAGCAGTACTTC | CASSRAQGLYEQYF
TRBD1 | TRBJ2-1 | many | TRBV27 | TGTGCCAGCAGTCCATTCGGGGGACAGGGACTCTACAATGAGCAGTTCTTC | CASSPFGGQGLYNEQFF
- | TRBJ2-5 | many | TRBV12-3/TRBV12-4 | TGTGCCAGCAGCCTATTGGGGGCACGAGAGACCCAGTACTTC | CASSLLGARETQYF
- | TRBJ2-5 | many | TRBV15 | TGTGCCACCAGCAGAGATCAGGCAGGGCGGGAGACCCAGTACTTC | CATSRDQAGRETQYF
- | TRBJ1-2 | - | TRBV14 | TGTGCCAGCAGCCAAAATGATGTGGTTGGCTACACCTTC | CASSQNDVVGYTF
TRBD1 | TRBJ1-1 | - | TRBV5-6 | TGTGCCAGCAGCTTACAGGGGGGGACTGAGGCTTTCTTT | CASSLQGGTEAFF
TRBD2 | TRBJ2-3 | - | TRBV5-4 | TGTGCCAGCAGCTTGGACGGGAGGGCCGCAGATACGCAGTATTTT | CASSLDGRAADTQYF
- | TRBJ2-3 | many | TRBV6-2/TRBV6-3 | TGTGCCAGCAGTTTTGCAGGGGCAGGGCAGTATTTT | CASSFAGAGQYF
- | TRBJ2-4 | many | TRBV24-1 | TGTGCCACCAGTGAAGGGGAAGGGCGGGCCAAAAACATTCAGTACTTC | CATSEGEGRAKNIQYF
- | TRBJ1-2 | many | TRBV7-2 | TGTGCCAGCAGCCGAGGACAGCTCTATGGCTACACCTTC | CASSRGQLYGYTF
- | TRBJ2-1 | many | TRBV15 | TGTGCCACCAGCAGGGGTTGGGGGAATTTCCGATCCTACAATGAGCAGTTCTTC | CATSRGWGNFRSYNEQFF
TRBD1 | TRBJ1-4 | many | TRBV28 | TGTGCCAGCAGTCACAGGGGGGATGATGAAAAACTGTTTTTT | CASSHRGDDEKLFF
TRBD1 | TRBJ2-2 | few | TRBV5-1 | TGCGCCAGCAAAGGGGGCGTTAACACCGGGGAGCTGTTTTTT | CASKGGVNTGELFF
- | TRBJ2-3 | many | TRBV7-3 | TGTGCCAGCAGCCCAGTTAGCGGATTCACAGATACGCAGTATTTT | CASSPVSGFTDTQYF
- | TRBJ2-3 | - | TRBV5-8 | TGTGCCAGCAGCTTGGAAGGGAACCCCACAGATACGCAGTATTTT | CASSLEGNPTDTQYF
- | TRBJ2-7 | many | TRBV19 | TGTGCCAGTAGCCAAGGACCAGGACAGAGCTACGAGCAGTACTTC | CASSQGPGQSYEQYF
- | TRBJ1-2 | many | TRBV10-3 | TGTGCCATCAGTCAGGGGATGGGAACTAACTATGGCTACACCTTC | CAISQGMGTNYGYTF
TRBD2 | TRBJ2-1 | - | TRBV14 | TGTGCCAGCAGCTCGGGACTAGCAAGGGGGAATGAGCAGTTCTTC | CASSSGLARGNEQFF
TRBD1 | TRBJ1-1 | many | TRBV12-3/TRBV12-4 | TGTGCCAGCGGCCGGGACAGGGGCTACACTGAAGCTTTCTTT | CASGRDRGYTEAFF
TRBD1 | TRBJ1-4 | many | TRBV6-1 | TGTGCCAGCAGCCCCGGGACAGCTAAAAATGAAAAACTGTTTTTT | CASSPGTAKNEKLFF
- | TRBJ1-1 | few | TRBV7-2 | TGTGCCAGCAGCAAGACAGTGAACACTGAAGCTTTCTTT | CASSKTVNTEAFF
TRBD2 | TRBJ2-7 | many | TRBV3-1 | TGTGCCAGCAGCCGTGAACTAGCGGGGGGATCCGAGCAGTACTTC | CASSRELAGGSEQYF
- | TRBJ1-5 | many | TRBV12-3/TRBV12-4 | TGTGCCAGCAGTTTCGGACGGATCAATCAGCCCCAGCATTTT | CASSFGRINQPQHF
TRBD1 | TRBJ2-5 | many | TRBV2 | TGTGCCAGCAGCGGGACAGGGGAGACCCAGTACTTC | CASSGTGETQYF
TRBD1 | TRBJ2-4 | many | TRBV2 | TGTGCCAGCAGTGAGTCAGGGGGTATTTCCAAAAACATTCAGTACTTC | CASSESGGISKNIQYF
TRBD1 | TRBJ1-2 | many | TRBV25-1 | TGTGCCAGCAGTGAGTTTCCGGGACAGGGCCTTGATGGCTACACCTTC | CASSEFPGQGLDGYTF
TRBD2 | TRBJ2-3 | - | TRBV5-4 | TGTGCCAGCAGCAAACCGGGACTAGCGGGGGGAAGCACAGATACGCAGTATTTT | CASSKPGLAGGSTDTQYF
- | TRBJ2-1 | many | TRBV27 | TGTGCCAGCCGGACGTACAATGAGCAGTTCTTC | CASRTYNEQFF
- | TRBJ2-7 | many | TRBV6-1 | TGTGCCAGCAGCAACCGGGACACAATCTATTACGAGCAGTACTTC | CASSNRDTIYYEQYF
TRBD2 | TRBJ2-3 | - | TRBV9 | TGTGCCAGCAGCGTAGCGGGGGGTTCAGATACGCAGTATTTT | CASSVAGGSDTQYF
TRBD1 | TRBJ2-3 | - | TRBV7-2 | TGTGCCAGCAGCTTACCCCGGACAGGGGACACAGATACGCAGTATTTT | CASSLPRTGDTDTQYF
TRBD2 | TRBJ2-1 | many | TRBV6-5 | TGTGCCAGCAGTTACGGGGGGGAGGGAAGAAGTGAGCAGTTCTTC | CASSYGGEGRSEQFF
- | TRBJ2-1 | - | TRBV7-9 | TGTGCCAGCAGCTCACACAGTGAGCAGTTCTTC | CASSSHSEQFF
- | TRBJ1-2 | many | TRBV5-6 | TGTGCCAGCAGCCCCGGGGGCGGTTCGCGTGGCTACACCTTC | CASSPGGGSRGYTF
- | TRBJ2-3 | - | TRBV10-1 | TGCGCCAGCAGTGAGTCTAGGCAGGGTGGCGCAGATACGCAGTATTTT | CASSESRQGGADTQYF
TRBD2 | TRBJ2-5 | many | TRBV2 | TGTGCCAGCAGGGGGGCTAGCGGGAGAAAGACCCAGTACTTC | CASRGASGRKTQYF